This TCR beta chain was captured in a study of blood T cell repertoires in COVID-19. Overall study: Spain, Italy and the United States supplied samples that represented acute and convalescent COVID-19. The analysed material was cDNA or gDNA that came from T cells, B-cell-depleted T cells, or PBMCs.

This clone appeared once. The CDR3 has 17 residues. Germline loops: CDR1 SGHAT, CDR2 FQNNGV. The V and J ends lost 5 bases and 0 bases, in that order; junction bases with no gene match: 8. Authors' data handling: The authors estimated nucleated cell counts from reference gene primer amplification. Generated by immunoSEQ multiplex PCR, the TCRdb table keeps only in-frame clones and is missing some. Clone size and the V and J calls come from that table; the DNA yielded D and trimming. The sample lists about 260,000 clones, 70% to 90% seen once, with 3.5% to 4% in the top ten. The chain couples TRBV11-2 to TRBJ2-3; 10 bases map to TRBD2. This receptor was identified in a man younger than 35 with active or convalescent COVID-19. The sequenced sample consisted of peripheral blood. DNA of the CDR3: TGTGCCAGCAGCCTACTCCTAGCGGGGGAAAGCACAGATACGCAGTATTTT. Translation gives CASSLLLAGESTDTQYF.